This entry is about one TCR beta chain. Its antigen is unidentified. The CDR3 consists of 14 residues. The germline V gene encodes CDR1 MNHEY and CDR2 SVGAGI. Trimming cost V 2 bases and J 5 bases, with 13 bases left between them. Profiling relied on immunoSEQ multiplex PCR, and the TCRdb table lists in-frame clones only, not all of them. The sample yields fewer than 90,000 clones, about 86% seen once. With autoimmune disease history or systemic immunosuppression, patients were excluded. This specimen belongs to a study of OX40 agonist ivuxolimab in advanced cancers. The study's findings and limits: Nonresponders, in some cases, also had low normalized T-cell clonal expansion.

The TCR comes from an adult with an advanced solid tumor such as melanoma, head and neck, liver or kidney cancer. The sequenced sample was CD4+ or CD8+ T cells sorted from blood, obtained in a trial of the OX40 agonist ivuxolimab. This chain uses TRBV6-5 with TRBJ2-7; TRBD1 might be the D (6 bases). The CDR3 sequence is CASSYARGPHEQYF. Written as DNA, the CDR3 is TGTGCCAGCAGTTACGCCAGGGGTCCCCACGAGCAGTACTTC.